Listed here are 6 T cell receptor beta chains from one sample, sequenced in a study of blood T cell repertoires in COVID-19. TCRdb's table, derived via immunoSEQ multiplex PCR, lists solely in-frame clones and lacks some. Of about 250,000 clones listed, about 87% were seen once; the top ten hold 2.6%. The sequenced sample consisted of PBMCs or T cells enriched from blood (not recorded which). Receptor source: a woman under 40 with acute COVID-19.

Here the CDR3 reads CAISGSGGADYTQYF. CDR3 DNA: TGTGCCATCAGTGGGAGCGGGGGGGCCGATTATACGCAGTATTTT. The chain employs TRBV10-3 and TRBJ2-3; the match to TRBD2 covers 10 bases. Germline trimming cut 4 bases from V and 7 bases from J; bases unmatched to any gene: 8. The CDR3 covers 15 residues. Germline loops: CDR1 ENHRY, CDR2 SYGVKD.

The chain links TRBV27 to TRBJ2-3; D might be TRBD1 (5 bases). Trimming shortened V by 6 bases and J by 1 base, and 11 bases separated the two germline ends. Per germline, CDR1 MNHEY and CDR2 SMNVEV (reference sequence). The CDR3 is made up of 14 amino acids. The CDR3 bases are TGTGCCAGCAGCCCCCGACAGCGCACAGATACGCAGTATTTT. This codes for CASSPRQRTDTQYF.

This sequence joins TRBV6-5 and TRBJ1-2, with no clear D. The V gene's germline CDR1 is MNHEY and CDR2 SVGAGI. V lost 5 bases and J 7 bases, leaving 14 bases between the germline ends. The CDR3 totals 13 residues. This chain's CDR3 is CASSPTEGLGYTF. DNA for the CDR3: TGTGCCAGCAGTCCTACAGAAGGTCTTGGCTACACCTTC.

The chain recombines TRBV4-1 with TRBJ2-3, with D perhaps matching TRBD1 (5 bases). The CDR3 sequence is 17 residues long. V was clipped by 0 bases and J by 2 bases, with 15 bases between them. Per germline, CDR1 MGHRA and CDR2 YSYEKL. The CDR3 DNA sequence: TGCGCCAGCAGCCAAGATCGGGTGGGGCCCCCCACAGATACGCAGTATTTT. This gives the protein CASSQDRVGPPTDTQYF.

This sequence joins TRBV11-3 and TRBJ2-3, with D perhaps TRBD1 (6 bases). The V end lost 2 bases, the J end lost 6 bases, and 9 bases lay between the germline ends. CDR1 SGHNT and CDR2 YENEEA come from the germline V gene. CDR3 length: 13 amino acids. DNA of the CDR3: TGTGCCAGCAGCTTACAGGGGCGGGATACGCAGTATTTT. The encoded protein is CASSLQGRDTQYF.

The chain recombines TRBV3-1 (or the pseudogene TRBV3-2) with TRBJ1-6; maybe TRBD1 (5 bases). Deletions cut 2 bases from V and 7 bases from J, with 12 bases between. The germline CDR1 and CDR2 sequences are LGHDT and YNNKEL (reference sequence). The CDR3 is 15 amino acids. This chain's CDR3 is CASSQLSQGNSPLHF. CDR3 coding DNA: TGTGCCAGCAGCCAACTGAGCCAGGGAAATTCACCCCTCCACTTT.